The 19 T cell receptor beta chains reported below all come from one sample, sequenced in a study of T cell changes during pregnancy in multiple sclerosis. Clones were sequenced by immunoSEQ multiplex PCR, and TCRdb holds only the in-frame ones, with some missing. The sample has 55,000 to 70,000 clones, just over 90% seen once; the top ten hold over 0.35%. The sequencing used CD4+ T cells from peripheral blood mononuclear cells, collected before pregnancy. Source of these receptors: a female donor with multiple sclerosis, enrolled in a pregnancy study.

V usage is TRBV27 and J usage is TRBJ2-1; 9 bases map to TRBD2. CDR1 MNHEY and CDR2 SMNVEV come from the germline V gene (reference sequence). CDR3 length equals 16 residues. V was clipped by 0 bases and J by 5 bases; unmatched bases: 5. The DNA for the CDR3 is TGTGCCAGCAGTTTATCCGGCCTAGCGGGAAACAATGAGCAGTTCTTC. It specifies CASSLSGLAGNNEQFF.

The V call is TRBV4-2, the J call TRBJ1-1, with D unresolved. The CDR3 consists of 14 residues. V was cut by 1 base and J by 4 bases, with 10 bases left in between. Looked up from germline, CDR1 is LGHNA and CDR2 is YNFKEQ. CDR3 region: CASSQGEGPTEAFF. In nucleotides, the CDR3 is TGTGCCAGCAGCCAAGGGGAGGGCCCCACTGAAGCTTTCTTT.

This chain joins TRBV5-1 and TRBJ1-2, with D tentatively TRBD1 (6 bases). CDR3 length: 13 amino acids. CDR1 SGHRS and CDR2 YFSETQ come from the germline V gene. V lost 3 bases and J lost 4, with 10 bases in between. CDR3 amino acids: CASSSDRTYGYTF. The CDR3, as DNA: TGCGCCAGCAGCTCCGACAGGACCTATGGCTACACCTTC. Based on the CDR3 plus reference TRBV5-1 and TRBJ1-2, the full variable domain is KAGVTQTPRYLIKTRGQQVTLSCSPISGHRSVSWYQQTPGQGLQFLFEYFSETQRNKGNFPGRFSGRQFSNSRSEMNVSTLELGDSALYLCASSSDRTYGYTFGSGTRLTVV.

The chain carries TRBV6-6 and TRBJ2-2; 7 bases are shared with TRBD1. Germline trimming cut 4 bases from V and 6 bases from J; bases unmatched to any gene: 11. The CDR3 runs 16 residues. Germline CDR1 is MNHNY and CDR2 is SVGAGI (reference sequence). CDR3: CASSSRDSRLSGELFF. Written as DNA, the CDR3 is TGTGCCAGCAGTTCCCGGGACAGTAGACTTTCCGGGGAGCTGTTTTTT.

This sequence joins TRBV9 and TRBJ2-1; D is unresolved. CDR3 size: 16 residues. The V end lost 0 bases, the J end lost 0 bases, and 10 bases lay between the germline ends. Germline CDR1 and CDR2: SGDLS and YYNGEE. This CDR3 reads CASSVGRVSSYNEQFF. DNA for the CDR3: TGTGCCAGCAGCGTAGGTCGGGTGAGCTCCTACAATGAGCAGTTCTTC.

The chain recombines TRBV19 with TRBJ2-2, with 7 bases fitting TRBD2. V lost 6 bases and J lost 6; bases outside the gene matches: 13. Germline loops: CDR1 LNHDA, CDR2 SQIVND (reference sequence). The CDR3 covers 16 residues. CDR3 amino acids: CASSQNAGVAAGELFF. CDR3 DNA sequence: TGTGCCAGTAGCCAAAATGCGGGAGTCGCTGCCGGGGAGCTGTTTTTT.

The chain uses TRBV5-6 and TRBJ1-1, with D possibly being TRBD1 (6 bases). This CDR3 contains 16 residues. CDR1 SGHDT and CDR2 YYEEEE come from the germline V gene. V lost 1 base to trimming and J lost 7 bases, with 20 bases between them. CDR3 in DNA: TGTGCCAGCAGCTTGCCGGGGACACGAAGAATAAGTGAAGCTTTCTTT. This gives the protein CASSLPGTRRISEAFF.

The chain couples TRBV29-1 to TRBJ2-4, with D uncertain. The germline V gene has CDR1 SQVTM and CDR2 ANQGSEA. The CDR3 loop spans 13 amino acids. Trimming shortened V by 6 bases and J by 3 bases, and 12 bases separated the two germline ends. CDR3 sequence: CSVYSSIKNIQYF. DNA of the CDR3: TGCAGCGTATACAGCAGCATCAAAAACATTCAGTACTTC.

The gene calls are TRBV7-6 and TRBJ1-2, with D perhaps matching TRBD1 (5 bases). V was clipped by 4 bases and J by 4 bases, with 10 bases between them. This CDR3 is 13 amino acids long. Germline V gene sequence: CDR1 SGHVS, CDR2 FNYEAQ. This chain's CDR3 is CASSSGGSYGYTF. CDR3 coding DNA: TGTGCCAGCAGCTCTGGGGGGAGCTATGGCTACACCTTC.

This chain joins TRBV5-8 and TRBJ2-3; TRBD1 matches 9 bases. The CDR3 totals 15 residues. V shed 0 bases, J shed 4 bases, and the junction held 3 bases outside the gene matches. Germline V gene sequence: CDR1 SGHTS, CDR2 YDEGEE. This CDR3 reads CASSLATGGPDTQYF. CDR3 nucleotide sequence: TGTGCCAGCAGCTTGGCTACAGGGGGCCCAGATACGCAGTATTTT. The full variable domain, rest sourced from reference TRBV5-8 and TRBJ2-3, is EAGVTQSPTHLIKTRGQQATLRCSPISGHTSVYWYQQALGLGLQFLLWYDEGEERNRGNFPPRFSGRQFPNYSSELNVNALELEDSALYLCASSLATGGPDTQYFGPGTRLTVL.

V gene TRBV9 combines with J gene TRBJ2-5; 7 positions agree with TRBD2. Germline values: CDR1 SGDLS, CDR2 YYNGEE. The CDR3 loop spans 15 amino acids. With 2 bases clipped from V and 5 bases from J, the junction kept 9 bases outside the gene matches. CDR3 in amino acids: CASSVGTGGSETQYF. CDR3 sequence (DNA): TGTGCCAGCAGCGTGGGGACTGGCGGGAGTGAGACCCAGTACTTC.

The chain is built from TRBV5-1 and TRBJ2-1, with 14 bases that match TRBD2. Looked up from germline, CDR1 is SGHRS and CDR2 is YFSETQ. This CDR3 contains 16 residues. Trimming took 4 bases from V and 8 from J; bases not matched to a gene: 8. CDR3 residues: CASSSQTSGRGYEQFF. For the CDR3, the DNA is TGCGCCAGCAGCAGCCAGACTAGCGGGAGGGGGTATGAGCAGTTCTTC. The variable domain in full, with the rest retrieved from reference TRBV5-1 and TRBJ2-1, is KAGVTQTPRYLIKTRGQQVTLSCSPISGHRSVSWYQQTPGQGLQFLFEYFSETQRNKGNFPGRFSGRQFSNSRSEMNVSTLELGDSALYLCASSSQTSGRGYEQFFGPGTRLTVL.

The rearrangement joins TRBV9 to TRBJ2-3; 12 nucleotides match TRBD2. The CDR3 has 19 amino acids. CDR1 and CDR2 from the germline V gene are SGDLS and YYNGEE. The trim removed 2 bases at V and 0 bases at J, leaving 10 bases unmatched. The CDR3 bases are TGTGCCAGCAGCGTTTCTCCTAGCGGGAGGGCCCCTAGCACAGATACGCAGTATTTT. Translated: CASSVSPSGRAPSTDTQYF. Using reference TRBV9 and TRBJ2-3 for the parts outside the CDR3, the full variable domain is DSGVTQTPKHLITATGQRVTLRCSPRSGDLSVYWYQQSLDQGLQFLIQYYNGEERAKGNILERFSAQQFPDLHSELNLSSLELGDSALYFCASSVSPSGRAPSTDTQYFGPGTRLTVL.

V is TRBV14 and J is TRBJ2-4, with D possibly matching TRBD1 (5 bases). CDR1 SGHDN and CDR2 FVKESK come from the germline V gene. Trimming pared 0 bases from V and 0 bases from J, leaving 21 bases between. This CDR3 is 20 amino acids long. The CDR3 DNA reads as TGTGCCAGCAGCCAAGATGGGTCGACAGCGACGACTTTAGCCAAAAACATTCAGTACTTC. It yields the protein CASSQDGSTATTLAKNIQYF.

CDR3 in amino acids: CASSWGLAGNEQFF. The CDR3 DNA reads TGTGCCAGCAGCTGGGGACTAGCGGGCAATGAGCAGTTCTTC. The chain employs TRBV7-9 and TRBJ2-1, with TRBD2 matching over 12 bases. Germline loops: CDR1 SEHNR, CDR2 FQNEAQ (reference sequence). There are 14 residues in the CDR3. V lost 4 bases and J lost 6; bases outside the gene matches: 1.

The chain uses TRBV2 and TRBJ1-3; D is possibly TRBD1 (6 bases). V lost 5 bases and J 1 base, leaving 12 bases between the germline ends. The CDR3 is 15 amino acids. Germline V gives CDR1 SNHLY, CDR2 FYNNEI. The CDR3 loop reads CASSNKGVSGNTIYF. The CDR3 DNA sequence: TGTGCCAGCAGTAACAAGGGGGTATCTGGAAACACCATATATTTT.

The sample holds one count of this clone. The V call is TRBV5-4, the J call TRBJ2-5; TRBD2 matches at 11 bases. Matching the DNA end better, TRBJ2-7 makes the J call doubtful. Germline values: CDR1 SGHNT, CDR2 YYREEE (reference sequence). The CDR3 length is 16 residues. CDR3: CASSFTSGSRLGEQYF. For the CDR3, the DNA is TGTGCCAGCAGCTTTACTAGCGGGAGTCGGTTGGGCGAGCAGTACTTC.

The CDR3 spells CASNWGWGGNQPQHF. CDR3 bases: TGTGCCAGTAATTGGGGATGGGGAGGCAATCAGCCCCAGCATTTT. V is TRBV19 and J is TRBJ1-5; D gene unclear. Trimming took 7 bases from V and 2 from J, leaving 15 bases between them. CDR3 size: 15 residues. Per the germline V gene, CDR1 is LNHDA and CDR2 is SQIVND (reference sequence).

The chain couples TRBV6-6 to TRBJ1-3, with D unclear. CDR1 and CDR2 from the germline V gene are MNHNY and SVGAGI (reference sequence). V was cut by 0 bases and J by 7 bases, with 4 bases left in between. CDR3 length: 12 amino acids. CDR3 residues: CASSYSENTIYF. The CDR3 bases are TGTGCCAGCAGTTACTCGGAGAACACCATATATTTT.